These 20 T cell receptor beta chains were all obtained from the same sample, sequenced in a study of metastatic and nonmetastatic thyroid tumors. TCRdb reassembled clones from the PCR reads with MiXCR. There are 90,000 or so clones in the sample; approximately 9% occur only once, and 8% to 10% lies in the top ten. Among the patients, none had received any treatment before thyroid surgery. Sequenced sample: blood. All receptors come from a female donor with papillary thyroid cancer or a benign thyroid nodule (not recorded which). Some clones in this sample may be carry-over from other donors' samples.

In its sample, this clone was seen many times. This rearrangement joins TRBV6-5 to TRBJ2-7; the D call may be TRBD1 or TRBD2 (7 bases each). The germline gives CDR1 MNHEY, CDR2 SVGAGI. The V and J ends lost 6 bases and 4 bases respectively, with 28 bases between them. The CDR3 has 18 amino acids. Written as DNA, the CDR3 is TGTGCCAGCAGCTCTTCCCTGCCGGGACAGCGGGACCCTTACGAGCAGTACTTC. This translates into CASSSSLPGQRDPYEQYF.

This clone came up many times. This chain uses TRBV5-1 with TRBJ1-2; D is possibly TRBD1 (6 bases). Trimming removed 4 bases at V and 1 base at J, with 14 bases between. The germline CDR1 and CDR2 sequences are SGHRS and YFSETQ. The CDR3 runs to 15 residues. The chain's CDR3 is CASSQKTGVNYGYTF. The CDR3, as DNA: TGCGCCAGCAGCCAAAAGACAGGAGTTAACTATGGCTACACCTTC.

This clone was recorded at least ten times. The chain uses TRBV11-2 and TRBJ2-7; TRBD1 is a possible D gene (6 bases). Trimming stripped 6 bases from V and 5 bases from J, with 14 bases between. There are 13 residues in the CDR3. Germline V gene lookup returns CDR1 SGHAT and CDR2 FQNNGV. The DNA of the CDR3 is TGTGCCAGCAGTTACACAGGGTACCACGAGCAGTACTTC. This translates into CASSYTGYHEQYF.

This clone came up many times. The chain employs TRBV11-2 and TRBJ2-7; the D gene is possibly TRBD1 (5 bases). This CDR3 spans 15 amino acids. Trimming left V 1 base short and J 4 bases short, with 14 bases between. Germline loops: CDR1 SGHAT, CDR2 FQNNGV. The CDR3 reads CASSLVFGREYEQYF. The CDR3 nucleotides are TGTGCCAGCAGCTTAGTCTTCGGCAGGGAATACGAGCAGTACTTC.

In its sample, this clone was seen a few times. Other nucleotide sequences in the sample specify the same CDR3. J is TRBJ1-1 and V is TRBV24-1; 7 nucleotides align to TRBD1. The CDR3 runs 15 residues. V shed 4 bases, J shed 1 base, and the junction held 5 bases outside the gene matches. Germline CDR1 and CDR2: KGHDR and SFDVKD. The CDR3: CATSDPGQANTEAFF. The CDR3 DNA follows: TGTGCCACCAGTGACCCAGGACAGGCGAACACTGAAGCTTTCTTT.

This clone was observed at least ten times. The chain is built from TRBV27 and TRBJ1-2, with TRBD1 matching over 10 bases. The junction had 4 bases not matched to a gene; V was cut back by 5 bases and J by 4 bases. CDR1 MNHEY and CDR2 SMNVEV come from the germline V gene (reference sequence). The CDR3 loop spans 14 amino acids. CDR3 residues: CASSPRQGAYGYTF. CDR3 nucleotides: TGTGCCAGCAGTCCTCGACAGGGGGCCTATGGCTACACCTTC.

This clone has a handful of counts. A much larger clone lies one base from this, so it may be a read error. The sample carries other DNA sequences with the same CDR3. V is TRBV14 and J is TRBJ1-2; tentatively, D is TRBD1 (5 bases). With 3 bases removed from V and 3 bases from J, the gap between germline ends came to 17 bases. The length of the CDR3 is 16 residues. Germline CDR1 and CDR2: SGHDN and FVKESK. The CDR3 sequence is CASSQAGTAGHYGYTF. CDR3 nucleotides: TGTGCCAGCAGCCAGGCTGGAACAGCGGGACACTATGGCTACACCTTC.

This clone showed up just a few times. The rearrangement uses TRBV30 and TRBJ1-1, with D unresolved. V gave up 0 bases and J gave up 6 bases, with 8 bases separating them. The CDR3 extends over 12 amino acids. Germline V gives CDR1 GTSNPN, CDR2 SVGIG (reference sequence). In nucleotides, the CDR3 is TGTGCCTGGAGTGTAGGTCCTGCTGAAGCTTTCTTT. Its translation is CAWSVGPAEAFF.

This chain links TRBV5-5 with TRBJ1-5, with D unclear. The length of the CDR3 is 14 residues. Germline assignment: CDR1 SGHKS and CDR2 YYEKEE (reference sequence). The V end was cut by 0 bases, the J end by 2 bases, with 6 bases between. The CDR3 coding sequence is TGTGCCAGCAGCTTGGAGGGAGGCAATCAGCCCCAGCATTTT. It translates to CASSLEGGNQPQHF. Drawing the rest from reference TRBV5-5 and TRBJ1-5, the complete variable domain is DAGVTQSPTHLIKTRGQQVTLRCSPISGHKSVSWYQQVLGQGPQFIFQYYEKEERGRGNFPDRFSARQFPNYSSELNVNALLLGDSALYLCASSLEGGNQPQHFGDGTRLSIL.

Regarding this clone: It may be a read error: a sequence one base away is much more abundant. The chain is built from TRBV28 and TRBJ1-4; 7 nucleotides agree with TRBD1. This CDR3 comprises 13 residues. V lost 5 bases, J lost 7 bases, and 4 bases stayed unmatched. The V gene's germline CDR1 is MDHEN and CDR2 SYDVKM. CDR3 protein: CASSGTESEKLFF. The CDR3 nucleotides are TGTGCCAGCAGTGGGACAGAGAGTGAAAAACTGTTTTTT. Variable domain in full (rest from reference TRBV28 and TRBJ1-4): DVKVTQSSRYLVKRTGEKVFLECVQDMDHENMFWYRQDPGLGLRLIYFSYDVKMKEKGDIPEGYSVSREKKERFSLILESASTNQTSMYLCASSGTESEKLFFGSGTQLSVL.

This clone has at least ten counts. V and J are TRBV29-1 and TRBJ1-4, with D possibly TRBD1 on 6 matching bases. The CDR3 sequence is 14 residues long. Germline assignment: CDR1 SQVTM and CDR2 ANQGSEA. The V end was cut by 0 bases, the J end by 4 bases, with 9 bases between. CDR3 sequence (DNA): TGCAGCGTTGAAGAGGGGGCATTTAATGAAAAACTGTTTTTT. Amino acids: CSVEEGAFNEKLFF.

The table lists this clone with many counts. The V gene is TRBV10-3, the J gene TRBJ2-7, with D unclear. Germline CDR1 is ENHRY and CDR2 is SYGVKD. This CDR3 has 16 amino acids. Trimming stripped 3 bases from V and 2 bases from J, with 17 bases between. The CDR3: CAISESRQIVPYEQYF. Here the CDR3 DNA reads TGTGCCATCAGTGAATCGCGGCAGATTGTCCCCTACGAGCAGTACTTC.

This clone was seen more than once but under ten times. This rearrangement joins TRBV5-4 to TRBJ1-2, with 7 bases that match TRBD1. Germline CDR1 reads SGHNT; CDR2 reads YYREEE (reference sequence). With 0 bases clipped from V and 3 bases from J, the junction kept 14 bases outside the gene matches. The CDR3 is 18 residues long. Here the CDR3 reads CASSLGSDRAKSDYGYTF. The CDR3 nucleotides read TGTGCCAGCAGCTTGGGAAGCGACAGGGCGAAGTCTGACTATGGCTACACCTTC.

This clone was recorded many times. Different DNA sequences within this sample yield the same CDR3. This chain links TRBV6-1 with TRBJ1-5; a weak D match, TRBD1 (6 bases). This CDR3 comprises 16 residues. The V and J ends lost 6 bases and 9 bases respectively, with 24 bases between them. The germline CDR1 and CDR2 sequences are MNHNS and SASEGT. The CDR3, as DNA: TGTGCCAGCAGCCCCACTACAGGGACCTTGGGGCGGCCCCAGCATTTT. Amino acids: CASSPTTGTLGRPQHF.

This clone was seen many times. The chain is built from TRBV5-6 and TRBJ2-7; a possible D gene is TRBD2 (5 bases). V was shortened by 4 bases and J by 0 bases, with 11 bases between the two germline ends. There are 14 residues in the CDR3. Germline V CDR1 and CDR2: SGHDT, YYEEEE. The CDR3 reads CASSLLGSSYEQYF. The CDR3, as DNA: TGTGCCAGCAGCCTTCTAGGGAGCTCCTACGAGCAGTACTTC.

The rearrangement joins TRBV18 to TRBJ2-3; D is perhaps TRBD2 (6 bases). The length of the CDR3 is 16 residues. V lost 3 bases to trimming and J lost 3 bases, with 16 bases between them. Germline CDR1 KGHSH, CDR2 LQKENI. CDR3 sequence: CASSPDAGLGTDTQYF. The CDR3 DNA reads TGTGCCAGCTCACCCGATGCGGGGCTGGGGACAGATACGCAGTATTTT.

This clone was detected a few times. Being one base from a much bigger clone, this may be a read error. The V gene is TRBV5-4, the J gene TRBJ1-6; D is possibly TRBD1 (6 bases). CDR1 is SGHNT and CDR2 is YYREEE in the germline V gene (reference sequence). The CDR3 totals 15 residues. V was pared by 4 bases and J by 3 bases, with 11 bases between. CDR3 sequence: CASSTWDNYNSPLHF. DNA of the CDR3: TGTGCCAGCAGCACATGGGACAACTATAATTCACCCCTCCACTTT.

This clone was seen at least ten times. This rearrangement joins TRBV6-1 to TRBJ2-5; 11 bases are shared with TRBD2. The CDR3 contains 14 residues. Germline V gene data show CDR1 as MNHNS and CDR2 as SASEGT. J lost 5 bases, V lost 6 bases, and 5 bases had no gene match. The CDR3 loop is CASSLTSGVETQYF. The CDR3 nucleotides read TGTGCCAGCAGCCTGACTAGCGGGGTTGAGACCCAGTACTTC.

Turning to this clone: Since a much larger clone is just one base distant, this may be a read error. The V gene is TRBV6-4, the J gene TRBJ2-6, with D tentatively TRBD1 (5 bases). The V end lost 4 bases, the J end lost 1 base, and 8 bases lay between the germline ends. CDR1 is MRHNA and CDR2 is SNTAGT in the germline V gene. CDR3 length: 15 amino acids. The CDR3 DNA is TGTGCCAGCAGTGGCGGACAATCTGGGGCCAACGTCCTGACTTTC. This gives the protein CASSGGQSGANVLTF.

About this clone itself: This clone may be a read error of a much larger clone one base away. Different DNA sequences within this sample yield the same CDR3. CDR3 region: CASTRGGSPAPLHF. CDR3 bases: TGTGCCAGCACGCGGGGGGGTTCTCCCGCACCCCTACACTTT. The rearrangement uses TRBV12-3 or TRBV12-4 and TRBJ1-6, with D possibly being TRBD1 (5 bases). The CDR3 totals 14 residues.